These T cell receptor beta chains were read from a single sample in a study of cytomegalovirus exposure and HLA in healthy donors. Assay: immunoSEQ multiplex PCR; the TCRdb copy retains only in-frame clones and omits some. The sample shows about 160,000 clones, roughly 79% of them seen only once. Sequencing input: PBMCs. The source is a woman aged 45-60 years in good health and CMV-seronegative. Each CDR3 is given with its conserved first and last residue. The D gene is left open where the match is weak. Only part of the rows carry a size: once, few, many, or a class if the clone is expanded.

j_gene: TRBJ1-5; abundance: -; v_gene: TRBV6-1; d_gene: -; CDR3aa: CASSLEIGQPQHF; CDR3nt: TGTGCCAGCAGCCTAGAGATCGGCCAGCCCCAGCATTTT
j_gene: TRBJ1-5; abundance: few; v_gene: TRBV7-9; d_gene: -; CDR3aa: CASSLGRDQPQHF; CDR3nt: TGTGCCAGCAGCTTAGGCAGGGATCAGCCCCAGCATTTT
j_gene: TRBJ2-1; abundance: -; v_gene: TRBV11-2; d_gene: -; CDR3aa: CASQWGVVDEQFF; CDR3nt: TGTGCCAGCCAGTGGGGGGTAGTCGATGAGCAGTTCTTC
j_gene: TRBJ2-5; abundance: -; v_gene: TRBV5-1; d_gene: TRBD1; CDR3aa: CASSLAVAGGAGETQYF; CDR3nt: TGCGCCAGCAGCTTGGCGGTGGCAGGGGGCGCGGGTGAGACCCAGTACTTC
j_gene: TRBJ2-1; abundance: -; v_gene: TRBV2; d_gene: TRBD2; CDR3aa: CASSGGGLYNEQFF; CDR3nt: TGTGCCAGCAGTGGCGGGGGGTTATACAATGAGCAGTTCTTC
j_gene: TRBJ2-1; abundance: -; v_gene: TRBV30; d_gene: -; CDR3aa: CAWFEGSYNEQFF; CDR3nt: TGTGCCTGGTTCGAGGGCTCCTACAATGAGCAGTTCTTC
j_gene: TRBJ2-7; abundance: -; v_gene: TRBV7-2; d_gene: -; CDR3aa: CASSLAQYEQYF; CDR3nt: TGTGCCAGCAGCTTAGCGCAGTACGAGCAGTACTTC
j_gene: TRBJ2-5; abundance: once; v_gene: TRBV5-8; d_gene: -; CDR3aa: CASSFAGAYGETQYF; CDR3nt: TGTGCCAGCAGCTTTGCGGGGGCATACGGAGAGACCCAGTACTTC
j_gene: TRBJ2-3; abundance: few; v_gene: TRBV7-3; d_gene: TRBD2; CDR3aa: CASSLWTAGGPSTDTQYF; CDR3nt: TGTGCCAGCAGCTTATGGACAGCGGGAGGGCCTAGCACAGATACGCAGTATTTT
j_gene: TRBJ2-7; abundance: few; v_gene: TRBV5-4; d_gene: TRBD2; CDR3aa: CASSYGGLPWKQYF; CDR3nt: TGTGCCAGCAGCTATGGGGGACTACCCTGGAAGCAGTACTTC
j_gene: TRBJ2-1; abundance: -; v_gene: TRBV21-1; d_gene: -; CDR3aa: CASSKELWASGGPNEQFF; CDR3nt: TGTGCCAGCAGCAAAGAGTTATGGGCTAGCGGGGGGCCGAATGAGCAGTTCTTC
j_gene: TRBJ1-6; abundance: few; v_gene: TRBV4-3; d_gene: -; CDR3aa: CASSQAQAETHTPLHF; CDR3nt: TGCGCCAGCAGCCAAGCCCAGGCAGAAACACACACACCCCTCCACTTT
j_gene: TRBJ2-7; abundance: -; v_gene: TRBV4-1; d_gene: -; CDR3aa: CASSQAAGSYEQYF; CDR3nt: TGCGCCAGCAGCCAAGCGGCAGGCTCCTACGAGCAGTACTTC
j_gene: TRBJ1-2; abundance: -; v_gene: TRBV4-3; d_gene: -; CDR3aa: CASSQARWANYGYTF; CDR3nt: TGCGCCAGCAGCCAAGCTAGGTGGGCTAACTATGGCTACACCTTC
j_gene: TRBJ2-1; abundance: -; v_gene: TRBV19; d_gene: -; CDR3aa: CASSATEQFF; CDR3nt: TGTGCCAGTAGCGCTACCGAGCAGTTCTTC
j_gene: TRBJ2-7; abundance: -; v_gene: TRBV6-1; d_gene: -; CDR3aa: CASSTYEQYF; CDR3nt: TGTGCCAGCTCCACCTACGAGCAGTACTTC
j_gene: TRBJ2-2; abundance: -; v_gene: TRBV7-9; d_gene: -; CDR3aa: CASSLGSAHTGELFF; CDR3nt: TGTGCCAGCAGCTTAGGTAGCGCACACACCGGGGAGCTGTTTTTT
j_gene: TRBJ2-1; abundance: -; v_gene: TRBV28; d_gene: TRBD1; CDR3aa: CASSSWTGFTYNEQFF; CDR3nt: TGTGCCAGCTCGTCTTGGACAGGTTTCACCTACAATGAGCAGTTCTTC
j_gene: TRBJ2-2; abundance: -; v_gene: TRBV20-1; d_gene: -; CDR3aa: CSATPTGELFF; CDR3nt: TGCAGTGCCACACCCACCGGGGAGCTGTTTTTT
j_gene: TRBJ1-5; abundance: -; v_gene: TRBV5-6; d_gene: -; CDR3aa: CASTKWGRVDQPQHF; CDR3nt: TGTGCCAGCACCAAGTGGGGGCGAGTCGATCAGCCCCAGCATTTT
j_gene: TRBJ1-2; abundance: -; v_gene: TRBV6-1; d_gene: -; CDR3aa: CASSEAEGELYGYTF; CDR3nt: TGTGCCAGCAGTGAAGCGGAAGGGGAACTCTATGGCTACACCTTC
j_gene: TRBJ1-1; abundance: -; v_gene: TRBV14; d_gene: -; CDR3aa: CASSARVGTEAFF; CDR3nt: TGTGCCAGCAGCGCCAGGGTGGGGACTGAAGCTTTCTTT
j_gene: TRBJ1-2; abundance: -; v_gene: TRBV30; d_gene: TRBD1; CDR3aa: CAWSEDRVGYTF; CDR3nt: TGTGCCTGGAGCGAGGACAGGGTTGGCTACACCTTC